A single sample gave rise to the 27 T cell receptor beta chains below, sequenced in a study of control samples from healthy donors and cancer patients. The method was immunoSEQ multiplex PCR; TCRdb's version includes in-frame clones alone and lacks a portion of them. The table records 100,000 to 150,000 clones, 85% to 95% of them present only once. The sample comprised PBMCs. The receptor set was obtained from an elderly man with head and neck cancer.

This chain connects TRBV9 to TRBJ2-1; 8 nucleotides align to TRBD2. The germline V gene encodes CDR1 SGDLS and CDR2 YYNGEE. Trimming took 4 bases from V and 2 from J; bases not matched to a gene: 5. The CDR3 length is 15 residues. The CDR3 DNA sequence: TGTGCCAGCAGCCCAACTAGCGGCGCCTACAATGAGCAGTTCTTC. Encoded protein: CASSPTSGAYNEQFF.

J is TRBJ1-5 and V is TRBV5-1, with D uncertain. Germline V gene lookup returns CDR1 SGHRS and CDR2 YFSETQ. CDR3 length equals 14 residues. Trimming cost V 4 bases and J 4 bases, with 12 bases left between them. The CDR3 DNA reads as TGCGCCAGCAGCCCCGGCCCCGTTAATCAGCCCCAGCATTTT. The encoded protein is CASSPGPVNQPQHF.

The chain is built from TRBV4-3 and TRBJ1-4; TRBD1 might be the D (5 bases). CDR3 size: 17 residues. The germline V and J ends were trimmed by 0 bases and 4 bases, with 15 bases remaining between them. Germline values: CDR1 LGHNA, CDR2 YSLEER. For the CDR3, the DNA is TGCGCCAGCAGCCAAGATAGGACCGGGGGACTTAATGAAAAACTGTTTTTT. Its protein is CASSQDRTGGLNEKLFF.

The table lists this clone with a count of one. The chain has TRBV3-1 (or the pseudogene TRBV3-2) and TRBJ1-6; 9 bases agree with TRBD1. V was clipped by 1 base and J by 9 bases; unmatched bases: 4. This CDR3 has 15 amino acids. CDR1 and CDR2 from the germline V gene are LGHDT and YNNKEL (reference sequence). CDR3 nucleotides: TGTGCCAGCAGCCAAGGACAGGGGGGTCGTTCACCCCTCCACTTT. Its protein product is CASSQGQGGRSPLHF.

V usage is TRBV10-3 and J usage is TRBJ1-3; a weak D match, TRBD1 (6 bases). V lost 10 bases to trimming and J lost 1 base, with 11 bases between them. This CDR3 comprises 13 residues. Germline V lookup: CDR1 ENHRY, CDR2 SYGVKD. CDR3 residues: CASRGNSGNTIYF. The CDR3 DNA follows: TGTGCCAGCAGGGGAAATTCTGGAAACACCATATATTTT.

This sequence joins TRBV3-1 (or the pseudogene TRBV3-2) and TRBJ2-7; D may be TRBD1 or TRBD2 (6 bases each). Germline CDR1 and CDR2: LGHDT and YNNKEL (reference sequence). V lost 1 base, J lost 0 bases, and 16 bases lay in between. CDR3 length: 17 amino acids. CDR3 sequence (DNA): TGTGCCAGCAGCCAAGCCGGGCTGGGGGGCAGCTCCTACGAGCAGTACTTC. Its protein product is CASSQAGLGGSSYEQYF.

CDR3 DNA sequence: TGTGCCAGTACCACCGGGAGCACAGATACGCAGTATTTT. As protein: CASTTGSTDTQYF. The chain uses TRBV19 and TRBJ2-3, with D hard to call. CDR3 length: 13 residues. Trimming took off 7 bases at V and 0 bases at J, with 8 bases between the two ends. The V gene's germline CDR1 is LNHDA and CDR2 SQIVND (reference sequence).

This clone showed up just a few times. J is TRBJ2-7 and V is TRBV10-2; 8 bases map to TRBD1. Germline V lookup: CDR1 WSHSY, CDR2 SAAADI. Trimming cost V 7 bases and J 3 bases; bases outside gene matches: 20. The CDR3 extends over 18 amino acids. The CDR3 sequence is CASISDRDVMVGNYEQYF. The CDR3 DNA sequence: TGCGCCAGCATCTCGGACAGGGACGTGATGGTTGGAAACTACGAGCAGTACTTC.

V and J are TRBV19 and TRBJ1-1, with a possible D match to TRBD1 (5 bases). The length of the CDR3 is 15 residues. V was trimmed by 7 bases and J by 2 bases, leaving 17 bases between them. Germline V CDR1 and CDR2: LNHDA, SQIVND (reference sequence). CDR3 nucleotide sequence: TGTGCCAGTACCCTCACCCGGACAATCAACACTGAAGCTTTCTTT. Amino acid sequence: CASTLTRTINTEAFF.

The J gene is TRBJ1-2, the V gene TRBV6-1, with D maybe TRBD1 (5 bases). V was clipped by 1 base and J by 8 bases, with 14 bases between them. CDR3 size: 14 residues. Per germline, CDR1 MNHNS and CDR2 SASEGT. In nucleotides, the CDR3 is TGTGCCAGCAGTGAAGTCGACAGTCCATGGGGCTACACCTTC. Protein product: CASSEVDSPWGYTF.

CDR3 sequence (DNA): TGTGCCAGCAGCTTGGCCAGGCAAGAATATGGCTACACCTTC. It specifies CASSLARQEYGYTF. The J gene is TRBJ1-2, the V gene TRBV5-4; D gene ambiguous. The germline V gene has CDR1 SGHNT and CDR2 YYREEE (reference sequence). This CDR3 has 14 amino acids. Trimming shortened V by 0 bases and J by 5 bases, and 11 bases separated the two germline ends.

The chain couples TRBV27 to TRBJ2-5; 7 nucleotides line up with TRBD1. The V segment lost 6 bases and the J segment 2 bases; nucleotides outside the gene matches: 6. The CDR3 covers 14 residues. Germline lookup yields CDR1 MNHEY and CDR2 SMNVEV (reference sequence). The CDR3 nucleotides read TGTGCCAGCAGCTCGTTGACAGGGCAAGAGACCCAGTACTTC. Encoded protein: CASSSLTGQETQYF.

This chain connects TRBV30 to TRBJ2-4; D remains ambiguous. CDR3 length: 12 residues. The ends were cut back, 0 bases at V and 6 bases at J, with 6 bases in the middle. The germline V gene has CDR1 GTSNPN and CDR2 SVGIG (reference sequence). CDR3 bases: TGTGCCTGGAGTGTACTGGGAAACATTCAGTACTTC. This codes for CAWSVLGNIQYF.

The J gene is TRBJ2-5, the V gene TRBV4-3, with D unclear. Looked up from germline, CDR1 is LGHNA and CDR2 is YSLEER. The V end lost 3 bases, the J end lost 5 bases, and 16 bases lay between the germline ends. The CDR3 totals 15 residues. CDR3 sequence (DNA): TGCGCCAGCAGCCAGGCCCCCCGGCCTTTTGAGACCCAGTACTTC. Encoded protein: CASSQAPRPFETQYF.

This chain links TRBV5-1 with TRBJ2-3; 12 nucleotides line up with TRBD2. J was trimmed by 6 bases and V by 4 bases; bases with no gene match: 6. Germline CDR1 SGHRS, CDR2 YFSETQ. The CDR3 spans 15 residues. CDR3 in DNA: TGCGCCAGCAGCCCTAGCGGGGGGGCCGGGGATACGCAGTATTTT. It encodes CASSPSGGAGDTQYF.

The rearrangement joins TRBV10-1 to TRBJ1-1; TRBD1 might be the D (5 bases). The CDR3 runs 17 residues. CDR1 is WNHNN, CDR2 SYGVQD, per germline (reference sequence). The germline V and J ends were trimmed by 5 bases and 5 bases, with 24 bases remaining between them. CDR3 DNA sequence: TGCGCCAGCAGTAATCTACCAGGGTCCGGGCGGGATACTGAAGCTTTCTTT. This sequence encodes CASSNLPGSGRDTEAFF.

The chain is built from TRBV6-5 and TRBJ2-7, with TRBD2 matching over 7 bases. CDR3 length: 12 amino acids. The junction had 3 bases not matched to a gene; V was cut back by 5 bases and J by 5 bases. CDR1 and CDR2 (germline): MNHEY, SVGAGI. The CDR3 loop reads CASSPRGDEQYF. The DNA of the CDR3 is TGTGCCAGCAGTCCCCGGGGGGACGAGCAGTACTTC.

Only a few counts were recorded for this clone. The rearrangement uses TRBV11-2 and TRBJ1-5, with TRBD1 matching 10 bases. V lost 5 bases to trimming and J lost 7 bases; unmatched junction nucleotides: 5. The CDR3 length is 14 residues. CDR1 and CDR2 (germline): SGHAT, FQNNGV. CDR3 sequence: CASSDRGHRQPQHF. Written as DNA, the CDR3 is TGTGCCAGCAGCGACAGGGGGCATAGGCAGCCCCAGCATTTT. The entire variable domain, with the rest obtained from reference TRBV11-2 and TRBJ1-5, is as follows: EAGVAQSPRYKIIEKRQSVAFWCNPISGHATLYWYQQILGQGPKLLIQFQNNGVVDDSQLPKDRFSAERLKGVDSTLKIQPAKLEDSAVYLCASSDRGHRQPQHFGDGTRLSIL.

V and J are TRBV30 and TRBJ1-5; D uncertain. The V and J ends lost 0 bases and 3 bases respectively, with 9 bases between them. Germline V gives CDR1 GTSNPN, CDR2 SVGIG (reference sequence). This CDR3 has 14 amino acids. In nucleotides, the CDR3 is TGTGCCTGGAGTGTGTCGAGTATCAATCAGCCCCAGCATTTT. Translating gives CAWSVSSINQPQHF.

This clone has just a few counts. This chain connects TRBV5-8 to TRBJ2-1, with TRBD2 identical over 14 bases. The V gene's germline CDR1 is SGHTS and CDR2 YDEGEE. The V and J ends lost 4 bases and 8 bases, in that order; junction bases with no gene match: 8. This CDR3 region has 16 residues. The DNA of the CDR3 is TGTGCCAGCAGCCCTGGACTAGCGGGAGGAAGGGATGAGCAGTTCTTC. Protein: CASSPGLAGGRDEQFF.

The genes are TRBV29-1 and TRBJ1-2, with TRBD1 as a possible D gene (5 bases). V was pared by 1 base and J by 9 bases, with 15 bases between. Germline values: CDR1 SQVTM, CDR2 ANQGSEA. The CDR3 length is 13 residues. The CDR3 region is CSVEGSGVGSYTF. The CDR3, as DNA: TGCAGCGTTGAAGGTTCGGGGGTCGGGAGCTACACCTTC.

J is TRBJ2-1 and V is TRBV15; TRBD2 agrees at 15 bases. Germline CDR1 and CDR2: LNHNV and YYDKDF (reference sequence). There are 17 residues in the CDR3. Trimming at V came to 7 bases and at J to 7 bases, leaving 11 bases not matched to a gene. As DNA, the CDR3 is TGTGCCACCACTACCGGACTAGCGGGAGGGATGTGGAATGAGCAGTTCTTC. It yields the protein CATTTGLAGGMWNEQFF.

CDR3 in DNA: TGTGCCAGCAGCCAGTCCACGGATCAGGGACAAGGCGGCTACACCTTC. Amino acids: CASSQSTDQGQGGYTF. The V and J genes are TRBV7-2 and TRBJ1-2; D might be TRBD1 (6 bases). V gave up 5 bases and J gave up 8 bases, with 24 bases separating them. In germline, CDR1 is SGHTA, CDR2 FQGNSA. This CDR3 region has 16 residues.

The genes are TRBV4-3 and TRBJ2-3; 9 bases map to TRBD2. Germline CDR1 reads LGHNA; CDR2 reads YSLEER. Losses at the gene ends were 4 bases for V and 2 bases for J; bases not matched to a gene: 13. The CDR3 is 18 amino acids. The CDR3 DNA sequence: TGCGCCAGCAGCCCTCTGTCTGGGACTAGCCTTCCCACAGATACGCAGTATTTT. It specifies CASSPLSGTSLPTDTQYF.

A single count supports this clone. The V and J genes are TRBV24-1 and TRBJ1-1; perhaps TRBD1 as D (6 bases). This CDR3 contains 13 residues. V lost 4 bases to trimming and J lost 10 bases, with 15 bases between them. Germline V gene data show CDR1 as KGHDR and CDR2 as SFDVKD. The CDR3 DNA sequence: TGTGCCACCAGTGACCCCGGCACAGGGAGAGCTTTCTTT. Translated: CATSDPGTGRAFF.

The chain employs TRBV5-8 and TRBJ1-2; 8 nucleotides match TRBD1. The CDR3 spans 14 residues. The germline gives CDR1 SGHTS, CDR2 YDEGEE. V was clipped by 4 bases and J by 3 bases; unmatched bases: 5. CDR3: CASSRTGHDYGYTF. The CDR3 coding sequence is TGTGCCAGCAGCCGGACAGGGCACGACTATGGCTACACCTTC.

Here the CDR3 reads CASSPVREGEQYF. The CDR3 DNA is TGTGCCAGCTCACCCGTCAGAGAGGGGGAGCAGTACTTC. This chain joins TRBV18 and TRBJ2-7; D is tentatively TRBD1 or TRBD2 (5 bases each). CDR1 is KGHSH and CDR2 is LQKENI in the germline V gene. The CDR3 sequence is 13 residues long. With 3 bases removed from V and 7 bases from J, the gap between germline ends came to 13 bases. Filled out from reference TRBV18 and TRBJ2-7, the complete variable domain reads NAGVMQNPRHLVRRRGQEARLRCSPMKGHSHVYWYRQLPEEGLKFMVYLQKENIIDESGMPKERFSAEFPKEGPSILRIQQVVRGDSAAYFCASSPVREGEQYFGPGTRLTVT.